The 12 T cell receptor beta chains below were found in one sample sequenced in a study of early T cells in non-severe SARS-CoV-2 infection. TCRdb ran MiXCR on the 5' RACE reads and lists one entry per CDR3 protein. In the table there are 55,000 to 75,000 distinct CDR3 sequences, 5.9% of which are singletons. This sample comprised whole blood, obtained at baseline. Receptors were obtained from an adult who was a healthcare worker with PCR-confirmed SARS-CoV-2 infection or an uninfected control (not recorded which).

There are many counts of this clonotype. V usage is TRBV27 and J usage is TRBJ1-5; no reliable D call. The CDR3 spans 15 residues. The V gene's germline CDR1 is MNHEY and CDR2 SMNVEV (reference sequence). Trimming removed 6 bases from V and 5 bases from J, with 17 bases in between. The CDR3 coding sequence is TGTGCCAGCAGCTTAGGGTATGAGGGCCATCAGCCCCAGCATTTT. Translation: CASSLGYEGHQPQHF.

The V gene is TRBV4-2, the J gene TRBJ1-2, with D possibly being TRBD1 (5 bases). V was clipped by 0 bases and J by 4 bases, with 15 bases between them. The CDR3 sequence is 16 residues long. In germline, CDR1 is LGHNA, CDR2 YNFKEQ. Here the CDR3 DNA reads TGTGCCAGCAGCCAAGATGGAACGAGCAGGGTCTATGGCTACACCTTC. It codes for CASSQDGTSRVYGYTF.

This clonotype has a count of ten or more. The CDR3 sequence: CASRRGTGFLNEQFF. The CDR3 coding sequence is TGTGCCAGCAGGAGGGGGACAGGCTTCCTCAATGAGCAGTTCTTC. The genes are TRBV27 and TRBJ2-1; the match to TRBD1 covers 8 bases. CDR1 and CDR2 (germline): MNHEY, SMNVEV (reference sequence). Trimming took 6 bases from V and 6 from J; bases not matched to a gene: 10. The length of the CDR3 is 15 residues.

The table lists this clonotype with a few counts. This chain links TRBV20-1 with TRBJ1-4; TRBD1 matches at 7 bases. CDR1 DFQATT and CDR2 SNEGSKA come from the germline V gene (reference sequence). CDR3 size: 13 residues. With V trimmed by 2 bases and J by 8 bases, 5 bases remained unmatched. The CDR3 region is CSARRGRGEKLFF. In DNA, the CDR3 is TGCAGTGCTAGAAGGGGGCGAGGCGAAAAACTGTTTTTT.

The J gene is TRBJ1-2, the V gene TRBV4-3, with a tentative D call TRBD1 (6 bases). The CDR3 extends over 16 amino acids. Germline loops: CDR1 LGHNA, CDR2 YSLEER. V lost 0 bases, J lost 5 bases, and 16 bases lay in between. The CDR3 loop reads CASSQDGQGLGYGYTF. The CDR3 bases are TGCGCCAGCAGCCAAGATGGGCAGGGGTTAGGGTATGGCTACACCTTC.

This clonotype was observed many times. The chain employs TRBV20-1 and TRBJ1-5; D perhaps matches TRBD1 (6 bases). Germline V lookup: CDR1 DFQATT, CDR2 SNEGSKA (reference sequence). This CDR3 region has 13 residues. V lost 4 bases and J lost 8, with 15 bases in between. For the CDR3, the DNA is TGCAGTGCTATACAGGGAGAGTGGAAGCCCCAGCATTTT. It translates to CSAIQGEWKPQHF.

J is TRBJ2-1 and V is TRBV15; no definite D call. The germline V gene encodes CDR1 LNHNV and CDR2 YYDKDF (reference sequence). V was clipped by 1 base and J by 2 bases, with 9 bases between them. The CDR3 extends over 15 amino acids. In DNA, the CDR3 is TGTGCCACCAGCAGAGTGACTTATACCTACAATGAGCAGTTCTTC. Protein: CATSRVTYTYNEQFF.

The rearrangement joins TRBV7-2 to TRBJ2-6, with D tentatively TRBD2 (7 bases). CDR1 SGHTA and CDR2 FQGNSA come from the germline V gene. V dropped 1 base and J dropped 0 bases, with 10 bases sitting between them. CDR3 size: 17 residues. This CDR3 reads CASSLVGGPSGANVLTF. CDR3 nucleotide sequence: TGTGCCAGCAGCTTAGTCGGGGGGCCCTCTGGGGCCAACGTCCTGACTTTC.

Remarks on this clonotype: A much larger clone lies a single base off, so this may be a read error. This chain uses TRBV29-1 with TRBJ1-1; 8 positions match TRBD1. The germline gives CDR1 SQVTM, CDR2 ANQGSEA. The CDR3 has 12 residues. For the CDR3, the DNA is TGCATCGTCCTAGACCACAGGGGGGGAGCTTTCTTT. It is translated as CIVLDHRGGAFF.

This sequence joins TRBV9 and TRBJ1-3; unclear D gene. Germline CDR1 SGDLS, CDR2 YYNGEE. The CDR3 totals 15 residues. V was cut by 4 bases and J by 4 bases, with 15 bases left in between. The CDR3: CASSPPTERGNTIYF. DNA of the CDR3: TGTGCCAGCAGCCCCCCGACCGAGAGGGGAAACACCATATATTTT.

This clonotype was observed many times. The chain couples TRBV20-1 to TRBJ2-1; D is uncertain. The CDR3 is 20 residues long. Germline V gives CDR1 DFQATT, CDR2 SNEGSKA (reference sequence). The V end lost 1 base, the J end lost 0 bases, and 25 bases lay between the germline ends. The CDR3 DNA reads TGCAGTGCTAGAGGTTCACTCCCGGGTCTCGCCGTCAGCTCCTACAATGAGCAGTTCTTC. Protein: CSARGSLPGLAVSSYNEQFF.

This clonotype was picked up many times. This chain connects TRBV2 to TRBJ1-2; 7 bases map to TRBD1. There are 13 residues in the CDR3. Trimming at V came to 6 bases and at J to 7 bases, leaving 8 bases not matched to a gene. Germline-derived CDR1 and CDR2 are SNHLY and FYNNEI. The CDR3 loop is CASRGMGQSGYTF. DNA of the CDR3: TGTGCCAGCAGAGGAATGGGACAGAGTGGCTACACCTTC.